Below, 10 T cell receptor beta chains from the same sample are listed, as sequenced in a study of cytomegalovirus exposure and HLA in healthy donors. The PCR made use of 60 Vbeta and 13 Jbeta primers. Generated by immunoSEQ multiplex PCR, the TCRdb table keeps only in-frame clones and is missing some. The sample yields 75,000 to 100,000 clones, 65% to 85% seen once. Sample: PBMCs. The receptors derive from a man aged 35 to 55 in good health and CMV-seronegative.

The genes are TRBV19 and TRBJ2-4; tentatively, D is TRBD1 (6 bases). V shed 6 bases and J shed 1 base, with 19 bases lying between them. Germline assignment: CDR1 LNHDA and CDR2 SQIVND (reference sequence). This CDR3 contains 17 residues. CDR3 in amino acids: CASRPQGTVFAKNIQYF. CDR3 coding DNA: TGTGCCAGTAGACCACAGGGAACGGTTTTCGCCAAAAACATTCAGTACTTC.

V and J are TRBV7-9 and TRBJ1-5, with 7 bases matching TRBD1. This CDR3 is built from 17 residues. The V gene's germline CDR1 is SEHNR and CDR2 FQNEAQ (reference sequence). After removal of 1 base from V and 5 bases from J, the junction contained 11 bases not matched to a gene. CDR3 bases: TGTGCCAGCAGCTTAGACGGCAGGGGGGACCTTTATCAGCCCCAGCATTTT. Its protein product is CASSLDGRGDLYQPQHF.

This clone was seen a few times. J is TRBJ2-7 and V is TRBV10-2, with 8 bases matching TRBD2. Germline lookup yields CDR1 WSHSY and CDR2 SAAADI. Trimming cost V 6 bases and J 2 bases; bases outside gene matches: 6. The CDR3 loop spans 14 amino acids. CDR3 in amino acids: CASRSELAAYEQYF. CDR3 bases: TGCGCCAGCAGGAGTGAACTAGCGGCCTACGAGCAGTACTTC.

This clone was seen only once. The chain recombines TRBV27 with TRBJ2-2; perhaps TRBD2 as D (6 bases). The V end was cut by 5 bases, the J end by 2 bases, with 15 bases between. Germline V CDR1 and CDR2: MNHEY, SMNVEV (reference sequence). The CDR3 length is 16 residues. CDR3 coding DNA: TGTGCCAGCAGTACACGCCGGGACTCTAACACCGGGGAGCTGTTTTTT. The encoded protein is CASSTRRDSNTGELFF.

The chain has TRBV5-1 and TRBJ2-1; 13 positions agree with TRBD2. Germline V lookup: CDR1 SGHRS, CDR2 YFSETQ. There are 15 residues in the CDR3. J was trimmed by 6 bases and V by 4 bases; bases with no gene match: 4. CDR3 sequence (DNA): TGCGCCAGCAGCCCGACTAGCGGGGGGCTCAATGAGCAGTTCTTC. Encoded protein: CASSPTSGGLNEQFF.

This chain uses TRBV19 with TRBJ2-3, with TRBD2 matching 10 bases. CDR1 is LNHDA and CDR2 is SQIVND in the germline V gene (reference sequence). CDR3 size: 15 residues. V lost 3 bases, J lost 5 bases, and 5 bases stayed unmatched. The CDR3: CASSILSGGIDTQYF. In DNA, the CDR3 is TGTGCCAGTAGTATCCTTAGCGGGGGGATAGATACGCAGTATTTT.

This chain uses TRBV18 with TRBJ2-7; 11 positions agree with TRBD1. CDR1 is KGHSH and CDR2 is LQKENI in the germline V gene. Losses at the gene ends were 4 bases for V and 6 bases for J; bases not matched to a gene: 8. The CDR3 extends over 15 amino acids. In nucleotides, the CDR3 is TGTGCCAGCTCACAAGGACAGGGGGCGCGTCTCGAGCAGTACTTC. Translation gives CASSQGQGARLEQYF.

This chain joins TRBV10-3 and TRBJ1-5; maybe TRBD1 (6 bases). Germline V gene lookup returns CDR1 ENHRY and CDR2 SYGVKD. V was cut by 2 bases and J by 6 bases, with 17 bases left in between. The CDR3 sequence is 16 residues long. CDR3 nucleotides: TGTGCCATCAGTGAGCCGCAAGGGGGTCTGGCTCAGCCCCAGCATTTT. It specifies CAISEPQGGLAQPQHF.

This chain connects TRBV10-1 to TRBJ2-7; TRBD1 might be the D (5 bases). In germline, CDR1 is WNHNN, CDR2 SYGVQD (reference sequence). The CDR3 has 13 residues. Trimming removed 1 base from V and 3 bases from J, with 7 bases in between. CDR3 protein: CASSEWGGYEQYF. The DNA of the CDR3 is TGCGCCAGCAGTGAGTGGGGCGGCTACGAGCAGTACTTC.

This sequence joins TRBV29-1 and TRBJ2-5, with TRBD1 matching 7 bases. After removal of 3 bases from V and 5 bases from J, the junction contained 9 bases not matched to a gene. Germline CDR1 is SQVTM and CDR2 is ANQGSEA. The CDR3 totals 14 residues. CDR3 protein: CSVEDTGVGETQYF. Here the CDR3 DNA reads TGCAGCGTTGAGGATACAGGGGTTGGGGAGACCCAGTACTTC.